The 25 T cell receptor beta chains given below trace back to one sample, sequenced in a study of post-analysis software for immune sequencing data. These receptors' targets are unknown. Study-wide points: Patients used about five TRBV segments, including TRBV5-6, TRBV5-1 and TRBV20-1, more often than controls.

Unique molecular identifiers had been added to the TCR beta cDNA libraries. Each CDR3 protein gets one entry after TCRdb re-called the PCR reads with MiXCR. Of fewer than 700,000 distinct CDR3 sequences listed, around 40% were seen once; the top ten hold 1.5% to 2%. Input material: blood. These receptors were obtained from a girl aged 10-17 years with multiple sclerosis.

Worth noting for this clonotype: This is likely a read error, given that the CDR3 carries no conserved phenylalanine or tryptophan at its end. This chain uses TRBV30 with TRBJ1-2, with a weak D call TRBD1 (6 bases). Germline V gives CDR1 GTSNPN, CDR2 SVGIG (reference sequence). V lost 2 bases to trimming and J lost 4 bases, with 11 bases between them. The CDR3 length is 13 residues. The CDR3 reads CAWSLGGSYGYTY. As DNA, the CDR3 is TGTGCCTGGAGTTTGGGGGGCTCCTATGGCTACACCTAC.

V gene TRBV4-1 combines with J gene TRBJ1-2; D perhaps matches TRBD1 (5 bases). Deletions cut 0 bases from V and 4 bases from J, with 18 bases between. The CDR3 totals 17 residues. CDR1 MGHRA and CDR2 YSYEKL come from the germline V gene. The CDR3 DNA follows: TGCGCCAGCAGCCAAGACAAGGTATCCGACAGTACCTATGGCTACACCTTC. It yields the protein CASSQDKVSDSTYGYTF.

The chain recombines TRBV20-1 with TRBJ2-7; D is possibly TRBD2 (6 bases). The CDR3 is 14 residues long. V was cut by 6 bases and J by 2 bases, with 17 bases left in between. Germline lookup yields CDR1 DFQATT and CDR2 SNEGSKA (reference sequence). Here the CDR3 DNA reads TGCAGTGCCCCCGGAGGGAGCCTAACCTACGAGCAGTACTTC. Translating gives CSAPGGSLTYEQYF.

V is TRBV25-1 and J is TRBJ1-2; unclear D gene. Germline V CDR1 and CDR2: MGHDK, SYGVNS. This CDR3 comprises 13 residues. V lost 2 bases, J lost 4 bases, and 8 bases lay in between. CDR3: CASSEHAPYGYTF. CDR3 in DNA: TGTGCCAGCAGTGAACACGCCCCCTATGGCTACACCTTC.

The chain couples TRBV21-1 to TRBJ2-1; the table's D call, TRBD1, has no DNA check behind it. TRBV21-1 is a pseudogene locus. This CDR3 has 17 residues. The CDR3 reads CASSKGWGDREWNEQFF. CDR3 sequence (DNA): TGTGCCAGCAGCAAAGGTTGGGGGGACAGGGAATGGAATGAGCAGTTCTTC.

J is TRBJ1-6 and V is TRBV12-3 or TRBV12-4, with TRBD1 identical over 8 bases. The CDR3 loop spans 14 amino acids. V was clipped by 4 bases and J by 10 bases; unmatched bases: 6. CDR3 region: CASSWTGTGSPLHF. Here the CDR3 DNA reads TGTGCCAGCAGTTGGACAGGGACGGGATCACCCCTCCACTTT.

The V call is TRBV20-1, the J call TRBJ2-3, with 8 bases aligning to TRBD1. The CDR3 has 15 amino acids. Germline loops: CDR1 DFQATT, CDR2 SNEGSKA (reference sequence). V was pared by 4 bases and J by 4 bases, with 10 bases of the junction left unmatched. The CDR3 nucleotides are TGCAGTGCTACAGACTCAGGGGGCGCACCAGATACGCAGTATTTT. Encoded protein: CSATDSGGAPDTQYF.

The chain combines TRBV5-4 with TRBJ2-3; D unclear. Per the germline V gene, CDR1 is SGHNT and CDR2 is YYREEE (reference sequence). The CDR3 runs to 14 residues. Trimming shortened V by 4 bases and J by 5 bases, and 14 bases separated the two germline ends. CDR3 DNA sequence: TGTGCCAGCAGCCGCGCCACAAGCCGAGATACGCAGTATTTT. Protein product: CASSRATSRDTQYF.

This clonotype was found a few times. The chain couples TRBV25-1 to TRBJ2-7; D gene ambiguous. Germline V lookup: CDR1 MGHDK, CDR2 SYGVNS. The CDR3 consists of 11 residues. The germline V and J ends were trimmed by 5 bases and 5 bases, with 7 bases remaining between them. Written as DNA, the CDR3 is TGTGCCAGCAGTACTAACGACGAGCAGTACTTC. Its translation is CASSTNDEQYF.

In its sample, this clonotype was seen a few times. The chain couples TRBV15 to TRBJ2-2; the D call may be TRBD1 or TRBD2 (6 bases each). CDR1 LNHNV and CDR2 YYDKDF come from the germline V gene (reference sequence). With 5 bases removed from V and 6 bases from J, the gap between germline ends came to 22 bases. This CDR3 spans 17 amino acids. The CDR3 DNA is TGTGCCACCAGCCATCGGGGGCCCCTCTTGCGGGCCGGGGAGCTGTTTTTT. Amino acids: CATSHRGPLLRAGELFF.

The chain joins TRBV20-1 to TRBJ2-3; 8 nucleotides align to TRBD2. V was pared by 6 bases and J by 1 base, with 9 bases of the junction left unmatched. The CDR3 sequence is 15 residues long. CDR1 DFQATT and CDR2 SNEGSKA come from the germline V gene (reference sequence). CDR3 in DNA: TGCAGTGCGAAAAATACGGGAGGGGGCACAGATACGCAGTATTTT. Amino acids: CSAKNTGGGTDTQYF.

J is TRBJ1-1 and V is TRBV7-9; D uncertain. The CDR3 consists of 13 residues. CDR1 and CDR2 (germline): SEHNR, FQNEAQ (reference sequence). V lost 7 bases and J lost 4, with 13 bases in between. DNA of the CDR3: TGTGCCAGCACCAACACCTGGGGCACTGAAGCTTTCTTT. Amino acid sequence: CASTNTWGTEAFF.

The V call is TRBV4-2, the J call TRBJ2-6, with TRBD1 as a possible D gene (6 bases). Looked up from germline, CDR1 is LGHNA and CDR2 is YNFKEQ. V lost 1 base, J lost 5 bases, and 15 bases lay in between. This CDR3 spans 17 amino acids. CDR3: CASSQVPQGTRANVLTF. The DNA for the CDR3 is TGTGCCAGCAGCCAAGTGCCCCAGGGGACGCGGGCCAACGTCCTGACTTTC.

This sequence joins TRBV20-1 and TRBJ1-2, with TRBD1 identical over 8 bases. Per the germline V gene, CDR1 is DFQATT and CDR2 is SNEGSKA (reference sequence). The CDR3 totals 15 residues. J was trimmed by 7 bases and V by 6 bases; bases with no gene match: 16. The CDR3 sequence is CSADPSNTGGGGYTF. In DNA form, the CDR3 reads TGCAGTGCAGACCCTTCGAATACAGGGGGAGGTGGCTACACCTTC.

V and J are TRBV5-1 and TRBJ2-7, with a weak D call TRBD1 (6 bases). Germline V gives CDR1 SGHRS, CDR2 YFSETQ. The V and J ends lost 4 bases and 1 base respectively, with 12 bases between them. This CDR3 has 14 amino acids. The CDR3 bases are TGCGCCAGCAGCGGGACAACTGAGTCCTACGAGCAGTACTTC. It specifies CASSGTTESYEQYF.

This clonotype was seen only a few times. The chain uses TRBV10-3 and TRBJ2-6, with TRBD1 identical over 8 bases. The CDR3 has 16 amino acids. CDR1 ENHRY and CDR2 SYGVKD come from the germline V gene. CDR3 bases: TGTGCTTCTACAGAGGGCAGGGGGCGCGGGGCCAACGTCCTGACTTTC. It yields the protein CASTEGRGRGANVLTF.

This chain uses TRBV4-2 with TRBJ2-3, with TRBD2 matching over 10 bases. Losses at the gene ends were 0 bases for V and 4 bases for J; bases not matched to a gene: 4. The CDR3 consists of 16 residues. Germline CDR1 LGHNA, CDR2 YNFKEQ. The CDR3 spells CASSQDQRGGPDTQYF. The CDR3 nucleotides read TGTGCCAGCAGCCAAGATCAGCGGGGGGGCCCAGATACGCAGTATTTT.

V usage is TRBV2 and J usage is TRBJ2-1, with 11 bases that match TRBD2. With 8 bases clipped from V and 2 bases from J, the junction kept 5 bases outside the gene matches. This CDR3 spans 15 amino acids. Germline loops: CDR1 SNHLY, CDR2 FYNNEI. The CDR3 loop is CASGKLAGAYNEQFF. The CDR3, as DNA: TGTGCCAGCGGAAAACTAGCGGGAGCCTACAATGAGCAGTTCTTC.

This clonotype was detected once. An end of the junction differs from the germline gene, which may be a read error. This chain uses TRBV6-1 with TRBJ2-5, with 9 nucleotides matching TRBD1. The CDR3 is made up of 18 amino acids. Germline V gives CDR1 MNHNS, CDR2 SASEGT. CDR3 in amino acids: CASSAYGYWDRDKETRYF. The CDR3 DNA reads as TGTGCCAGCAGTGCGTACGGGTATTGGGACAGGGACAAAGAGACCCGGTACTTC.

This clonotype has more than one count but fewer than ten. The chain links TRBV6-5 to TRBJ2-1; the D gene could be TRBD1 or TRBD2 (5 bases each). Trimming pared 2 bases from V and 8 bases from J, leaving 10 bases between. Germline-derived CDR1 and CDR2 are MNHEY and SVGAGI. The CDR3 contains 13 residues. This chain's CDR3 is CASSYPGTYEQFF. The CDR3 DNA reads as TGTGCCAGCAGTTACCCCGGGACCTATGAGCAGTTCTTC.

This chain links TRBV4-1 with TRBJ1-5; 9 positions agree with TRBD1. With 4 bases clipped from V and 7 bases from J, the junction kept 8 bases outside the gene matches. CDR1 is MGHRA and CDR2 is YSYEKL in the germline V gene. The CDR3 loop spans 15 amino acids. The CDR3 bases are TGCGCCAGCAGCCCGGGGACAGGGACTGGGCAGCCCCAGCATTTT. This encodes CASSPGTGTGQPQHF.

The chain links TRBV25-1 to TRBJ1-1; TRBD1 is a possible D gene (5 bases). The CDR3 extends over 15 amino acids. Trimming took off 2 bases at V and 4 bases at J, with 14 bases between the two ends. Germline-derived CDR1 and CDR2 are MGHDK and SYGVNS. The CDR3 protein is CASSEGEGRGTEAFF. The CDR3 DNA reads as TGTGCCAGCAGTGAAGGGGAAGGGAGGGGCACTGAAGCTTTCTTT.

The chain employs TRBV7-9 and TRBJ2-1; no clear D gene. The V and J ends lost 2 bases and 10 bases respectively, with 9 bases between them. The CDR3 has 12 amino acids. Germline CDR1 reads SEHNR; CDR2 reads FQNEAQ (reference sequence). This CDR3 is CASSLSRWEQFF. CDR3 sequence (DNA): TGTGCCAGCAGCTTATCGAGGTGGGAGCAGTTCTTC.

This clonotype was seen just once. CDR3 DNA: TGTGCCAGTAGTATACTAGGACTAGTGGGCAGCACAGATACGCAGTATTTT. Translating gives CASSILGLVGSTDTQYF. The genes are TRBV19 and TRBJ2-3; TRBD2 agrees at 7 bases. V trimming: 2 bases; J trimming: 0 bases; junction bases outside the gene matches: 8. The length of the CDR3 is 17 residues. The germline CDR1 and CDR2 sequences are LNHDA and SQIVND (reference sequence).

This clonotype was picked up many times. V usage is TRBV4-1 and J usage is TRBJ2-5; 10 bases agree with TRBD1. V trimming: 4 bases; J trimming: 5 bases; junction bases outside the gene matches: 1. The germline CDR1 and CDR2 sequences are MGHRA and YSYEKL. The CDR3 spans 13 residues. CDR3 nucleotides: TGCGCCAGCAGCCGGACAGGGGGGGAGACCCAGTACTTC. As protein: CASSRTGGETQYF.